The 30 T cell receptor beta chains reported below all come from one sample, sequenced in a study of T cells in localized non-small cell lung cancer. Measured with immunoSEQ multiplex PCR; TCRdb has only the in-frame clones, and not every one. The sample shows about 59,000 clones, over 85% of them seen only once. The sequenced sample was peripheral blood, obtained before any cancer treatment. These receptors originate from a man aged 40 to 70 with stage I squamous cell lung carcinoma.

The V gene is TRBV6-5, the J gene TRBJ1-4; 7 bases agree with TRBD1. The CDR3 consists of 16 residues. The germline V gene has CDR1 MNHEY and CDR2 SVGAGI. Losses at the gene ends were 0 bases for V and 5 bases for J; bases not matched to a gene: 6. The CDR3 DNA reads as TGTGCCAGCAGTTACTCGGGCACAGGGGAGAATGAAAAACTGTTTTTT. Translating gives CASSYSGTGENEKLFF.

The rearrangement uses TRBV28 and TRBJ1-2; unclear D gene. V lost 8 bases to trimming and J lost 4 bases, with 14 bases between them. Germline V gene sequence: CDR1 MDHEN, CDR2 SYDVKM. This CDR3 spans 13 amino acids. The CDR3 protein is CASGIPTGYGYTF. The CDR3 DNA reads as TGTGCCAGCGGTATTCCCACGGGCTATGGCTACACCTTC.

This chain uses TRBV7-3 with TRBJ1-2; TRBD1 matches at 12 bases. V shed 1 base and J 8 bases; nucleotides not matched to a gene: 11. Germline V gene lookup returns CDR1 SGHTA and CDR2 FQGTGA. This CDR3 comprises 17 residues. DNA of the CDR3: TGTGCCAGCAGCTTAAGACCGGGACAGGGGGCGCTTGGAGGCTACACCTTC. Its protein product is CASSLRPGQGALGGYTF.

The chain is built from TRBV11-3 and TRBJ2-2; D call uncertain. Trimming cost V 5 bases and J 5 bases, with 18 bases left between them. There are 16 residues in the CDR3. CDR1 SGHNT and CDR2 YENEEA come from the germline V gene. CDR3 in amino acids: CASSPYSLGSTGELFF. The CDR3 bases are TGTGCCAGCAGCCCCTACTCCCTTGGGTCTACCGGGGAGCTGTTTTTT.

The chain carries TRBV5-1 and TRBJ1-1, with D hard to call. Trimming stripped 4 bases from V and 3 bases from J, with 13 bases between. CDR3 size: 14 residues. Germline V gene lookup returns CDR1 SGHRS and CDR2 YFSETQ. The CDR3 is CASSLNLMDTEAFF. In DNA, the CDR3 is TGCGCCAGCAGCCTCAATTTGATGGACACTGAAGCTTTCTTT.

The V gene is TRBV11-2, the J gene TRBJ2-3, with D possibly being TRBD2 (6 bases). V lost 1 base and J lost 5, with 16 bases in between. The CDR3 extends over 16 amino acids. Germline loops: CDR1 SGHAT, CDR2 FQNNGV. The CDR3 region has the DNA TGTGCCAGCAGCTTAGTGGAGGGTTGGGGTCAAGATACGCAGTATTTT. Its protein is CASSLVEGWGQDTQYF.

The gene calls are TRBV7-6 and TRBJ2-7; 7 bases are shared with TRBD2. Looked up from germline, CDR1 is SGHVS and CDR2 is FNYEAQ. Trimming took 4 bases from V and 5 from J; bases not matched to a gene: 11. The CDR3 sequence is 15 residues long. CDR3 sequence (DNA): TGTGCCAGCAGCTCTCAAGCGGGGCTCGGGCACGAGCAGTACTTC. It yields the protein CASSSQAGLGHEQYF. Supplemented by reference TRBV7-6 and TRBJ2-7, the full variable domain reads GAGVSQSPRYKVTKRGQDVALRCDPISGHVSLYWYRQALGQGPEFLTYFNYEAQQDKSGLPNDRFSAERPEGSISTLTIQRTEQRDSAMYRCASSSQAGLGHEQYFGPGTRLTVT.

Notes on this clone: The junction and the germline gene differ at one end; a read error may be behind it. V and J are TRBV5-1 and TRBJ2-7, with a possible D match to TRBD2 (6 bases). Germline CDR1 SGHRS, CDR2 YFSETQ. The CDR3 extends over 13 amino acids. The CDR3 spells CASSLTLGGSPGF. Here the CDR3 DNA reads TGCGCCAGCAGCTTGACGCTAGGAGGGTCCCCCGGCTTC.

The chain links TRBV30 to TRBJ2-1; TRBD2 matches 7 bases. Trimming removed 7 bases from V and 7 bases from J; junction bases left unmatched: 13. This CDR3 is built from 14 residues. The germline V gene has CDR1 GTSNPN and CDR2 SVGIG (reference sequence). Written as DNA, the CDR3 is TGTGCCTTCAATCCGGGACTAAAGGGGAATGAGCAGTTCTTC. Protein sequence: CAFNPGLKGNEQFF.

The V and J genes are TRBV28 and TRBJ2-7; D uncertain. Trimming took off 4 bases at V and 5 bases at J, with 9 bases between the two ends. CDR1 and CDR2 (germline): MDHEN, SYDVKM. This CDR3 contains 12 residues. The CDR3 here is CASSSSPNEQYF. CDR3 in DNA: TGTGCCAGCAGTTCCTCCCCTAACGAGCAGTACTTC.

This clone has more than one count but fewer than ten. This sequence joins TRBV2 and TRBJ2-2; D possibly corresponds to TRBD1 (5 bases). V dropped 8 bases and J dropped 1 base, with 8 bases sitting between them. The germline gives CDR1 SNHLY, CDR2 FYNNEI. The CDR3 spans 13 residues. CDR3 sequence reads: CASSGWNTGELFF. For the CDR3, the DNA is TGTGCCAGCTCAGGGTGGAACACCGGGGAGCTGTTTTTT.

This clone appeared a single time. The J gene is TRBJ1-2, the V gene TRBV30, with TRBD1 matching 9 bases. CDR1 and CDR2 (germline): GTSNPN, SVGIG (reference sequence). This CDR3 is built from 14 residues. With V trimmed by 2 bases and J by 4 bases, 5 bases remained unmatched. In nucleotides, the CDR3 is TGTGCCTGGAGTTACAGGGGGCGCTTCTATGGCTACACCTTC. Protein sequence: CAWSYRGRFYGYTF.

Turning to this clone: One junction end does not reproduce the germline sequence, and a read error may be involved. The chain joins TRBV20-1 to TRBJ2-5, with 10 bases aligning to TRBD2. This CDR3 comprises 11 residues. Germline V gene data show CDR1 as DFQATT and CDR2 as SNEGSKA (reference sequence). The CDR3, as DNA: TGCAGTGCTCGAAGCGGGAGGGGCCCCCACTTC. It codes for CSARSGRGPHF.

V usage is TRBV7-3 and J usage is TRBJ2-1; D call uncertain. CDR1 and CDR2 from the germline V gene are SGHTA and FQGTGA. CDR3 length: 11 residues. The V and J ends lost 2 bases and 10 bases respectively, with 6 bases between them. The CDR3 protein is CASSLGREQFF. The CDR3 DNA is TGTGCCAGCAGCTTAGGGCGGGAGCAGTTCTTC.

This CDR3 reads CSALTGGIETQYF. The CDR3 nucleotides are TGCAGCGCCCTGACAGGGGGCATAGAGACCCAGTACTTC. V is TRBV29-1 and J is TRBJ2-5; 10 positions match TRBD1. The germline gives CDR1 SQVTM, CDR2 ANQGSEA. V shed 7 bases, J shed 4 bases, and the junction held 6 bases outside the gene matches. The CDR3 is made up of 13 amino acids. The full variable domain, rest sourced from reference TRBV29-1 and TRBJ2-5, is SAVISQKPSRDICQRGTSLTIQCQVDSQVTMMFWYRQQPGQSLTLIATANQGSEATYESGFVIDKFPISRPNLTFSTLTVSNMSPEDSSIYLCSALTGGIETQYFGPGTRLLVL.

The CDR3 bases are TGCGCCAGCAGCTTGTCCCAGGGGAGGATTTATGAGCAGTTCTTC. As protein: CASSLSQGRIYEQFF. This chain connects TRBV5-1 to TRBJ2-1; either TRBD1 or TRBD2 may supply D (6 bases each). CDR3 length equals 15 residues. Per the germline V gene, CDR1 is SGHRS and CDR2 is YFSETQ. V lost 1 base to trimming and J lost 8 bases, with 16 bases between them.

The CDR3 region has the DNA TGCGCCAGCAGCTTCCAGGGAGTCGACTCTGGAAACACCATATATTTT. Its protein product is CASSFQGVDSGNTIYF. The J gene is TRBJ1-3, the V gene TRBV5-1, with D maybe TRBD1 (5 bases). Germline CDR1 reads SGHRS; CDR2 reads YFSETQ. V dropped 2 bases and J dropped 0 bases, with 12 bases sitting between them. The CDR3 totals 16 residues.

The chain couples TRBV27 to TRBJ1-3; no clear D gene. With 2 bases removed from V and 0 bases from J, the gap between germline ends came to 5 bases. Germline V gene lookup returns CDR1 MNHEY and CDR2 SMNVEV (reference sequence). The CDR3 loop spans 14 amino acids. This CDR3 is CASSLMPSGNTIYF. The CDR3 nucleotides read TGTGCCAGCAGTTTAATGCCCTCTGGAAACACCATATATTTT.

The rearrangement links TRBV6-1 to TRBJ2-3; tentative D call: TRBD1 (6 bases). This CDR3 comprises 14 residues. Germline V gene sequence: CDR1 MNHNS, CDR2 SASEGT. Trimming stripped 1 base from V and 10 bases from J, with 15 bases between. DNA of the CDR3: TGTGCCAGCAGTGAAGAAGCAGGGGTCGTGGCGCAGTATTTT. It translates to CASSEEAGVVAQYF.

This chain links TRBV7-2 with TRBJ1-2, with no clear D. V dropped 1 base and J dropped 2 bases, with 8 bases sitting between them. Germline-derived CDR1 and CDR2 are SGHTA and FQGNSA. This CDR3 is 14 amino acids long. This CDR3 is CASSLGGSNYGYTF. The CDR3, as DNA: TGTGCCAGCAGCTTAGGTGGCAGCAACTATGGCTACACCTTC.

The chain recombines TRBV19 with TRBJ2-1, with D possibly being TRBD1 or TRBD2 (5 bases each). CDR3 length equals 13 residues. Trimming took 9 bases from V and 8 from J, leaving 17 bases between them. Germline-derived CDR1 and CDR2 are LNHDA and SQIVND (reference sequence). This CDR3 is CASSQGRADEQFF. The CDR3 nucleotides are TGTGCCAGCTCCCAGGGACGGGCGGATGAGCAGTTCTTC.

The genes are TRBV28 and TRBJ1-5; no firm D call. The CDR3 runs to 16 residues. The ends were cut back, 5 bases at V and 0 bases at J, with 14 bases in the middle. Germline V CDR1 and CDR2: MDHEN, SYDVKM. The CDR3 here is CASSAGGRDSNQPQHF. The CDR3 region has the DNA TGTGCCAGCAGTGCCGGAGGACGGGATAGCAATCAGCCCCAGCATTTT.

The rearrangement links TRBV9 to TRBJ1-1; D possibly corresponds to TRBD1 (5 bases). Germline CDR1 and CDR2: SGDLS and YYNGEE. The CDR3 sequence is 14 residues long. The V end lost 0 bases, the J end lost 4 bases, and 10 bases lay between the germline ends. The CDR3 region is CASSVAGTSTEAFF. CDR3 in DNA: TGTGCCAGCAGCGTAGCAGGGACCTCCACTGAAGCTTTCTTT.

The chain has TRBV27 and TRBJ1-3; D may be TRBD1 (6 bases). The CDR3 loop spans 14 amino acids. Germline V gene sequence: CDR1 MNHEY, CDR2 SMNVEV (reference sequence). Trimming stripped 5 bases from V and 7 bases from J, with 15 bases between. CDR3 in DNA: TGTGCCAGCAGTCTCGACAGGTCCGGCAACACCATATATTTT. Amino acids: CASSLDRSGNTIYF.

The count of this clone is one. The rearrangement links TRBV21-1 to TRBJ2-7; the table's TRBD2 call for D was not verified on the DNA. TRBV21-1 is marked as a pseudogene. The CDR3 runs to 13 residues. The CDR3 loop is CASSKVRVYEQYF. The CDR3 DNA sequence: TGTGCCAGCAGCAAAGTACGGGTTTACGAGCAGTACTTC.

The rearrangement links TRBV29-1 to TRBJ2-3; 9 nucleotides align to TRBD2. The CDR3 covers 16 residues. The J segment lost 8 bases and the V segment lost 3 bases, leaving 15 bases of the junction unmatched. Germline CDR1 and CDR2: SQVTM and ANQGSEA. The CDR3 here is CSVDPPGREGLGTQYF. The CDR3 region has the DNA TGCAGCGTTGATCCCCCAGGGCGGGAGGGCCTGGGTACGCAGTATTTT.

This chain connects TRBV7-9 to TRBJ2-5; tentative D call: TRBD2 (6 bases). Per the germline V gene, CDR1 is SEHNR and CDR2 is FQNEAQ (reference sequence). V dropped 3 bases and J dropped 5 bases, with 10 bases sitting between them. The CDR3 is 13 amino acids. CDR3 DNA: TGTGCCAGCAGCTTGGAGGGAGTGGAGACCCAGTACTTC. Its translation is CASSLEGVETQYF.

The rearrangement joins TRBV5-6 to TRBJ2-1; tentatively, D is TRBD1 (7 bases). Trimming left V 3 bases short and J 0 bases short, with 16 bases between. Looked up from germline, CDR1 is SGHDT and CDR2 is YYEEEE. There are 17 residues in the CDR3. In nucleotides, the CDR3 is TGTGCCAGCAGCTCCACAGGGGACTTAAACTCCTACAATGAGCAGTTCTTC. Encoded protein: CASSSTGDLNSYNEQFF. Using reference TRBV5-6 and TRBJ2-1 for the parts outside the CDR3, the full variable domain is DAGVTQSPTHLIKTRGQQVTLRCSPKSGHDTVSWYQQALGQGPQFIFQYYEEEERQRGNFPDRFSGHQFPNYSSELNVNALLLGDSALYLCASSSTGDLNSYNEQFFGPGTRLTVL.

The CDR3 region is CASSLTVGQPQHF. The CDR3 bases are TGTGCCAGCAGCTTAACTGTGGGTCAGCCCCAGCATTTT. The chain uses TRBV7-3 and TRBJ1-5; D unclear. From germline, CDR1 is SGHTA and CDR2 FQGTGA. V was pared by 0 bases and J by 6 bases, with 6 bases between. The CDR3 has 13 amino acids.

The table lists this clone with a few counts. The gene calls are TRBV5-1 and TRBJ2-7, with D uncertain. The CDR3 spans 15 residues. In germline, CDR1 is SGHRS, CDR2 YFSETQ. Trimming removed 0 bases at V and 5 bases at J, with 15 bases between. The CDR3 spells CASSLGQISLHEQYF. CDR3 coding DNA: TGCGCCAGCAGCTTGGGGCAGATCTCATTGCACGAGCAGTACTTC.